This T cell receptor (beta chain) comes out of a study of cytomegalovirus exposure and HLA in healthy donors. In the PCR, 60 Vbeta and 13 Jbeta primers were used. Sequencing used immunoSEQ multiplex PCR; TCRdb keeps in-frame clones, though not all of them. The profile shows about 150,000 clones, about 77% of them singletons. Samples came from healthy bone marrow donors. Trimming removed 0 bases at V and 6 bases at J, with 11 bases between. Germline V gene data show CDR1 as SGHVS and CDR2 as FQNEAQ. The CDR3 runs 14 residues. In the case of this clone: No antigen is known for it.

Study-level findings and limits: TCR beta chains numbering 164 were designated cytomegalovirus-associated.

The clonotype comes from a middle-aged woman in good health and CMV-seronegative. The J gene is TRBJ1-2, the V gene TRBV7-8; D remains ambiguous. Specimen: PBMCs. The CDR3 DNA reads as TGTGCCAGCAGCTTAGCGCGGGGAGAACATGGCTACACCTTC. Translating it yields CASSLARGEHGYTF.